Each of the 22 T cell receptor beta chains below was sequenced from the same sample in a study of shared clonotypes between healthy human individuals. The method was immunoSEQ multiplex PCR; TCRdb's version includes in-frame clones alone and lacks a portion of them. The table includes roughly 2 million clones, approximately 95% detected once. The specimen sequenced was naive CD4+ T cells sorted from blood. The subset was: CD45RA+ positively selected. All receptors derive from a man between 18 and 29 years old in good health.

The chain has TRBV7-9 and TRBJ2-5, with D perhaps TRBD1 (6 bases). There are 15 residues in the CDR3. V lost 5 bases and J 3 bases, leaving 16 bases between the germline ends. The germline V gene encodes CDR1 SEHNR and CDR2 FQNEAQ (reference sequence). The DNA for the CDR3 is TGTGCCAGCAGCATGAGGGCAGGGGCGGAAGAGACCCAGTACTTC. Amino acids: CASSMRAGAEETQYF.

V and J are TRBV6-6 and TRBJ1-4; D not certain. In germline, CDR1 is MNHNY, CDR2 SVGAGI (reference sequence). The CDR3 covers 14 residues. Trimming took 2 bases from V and 5 from J, leaving 9 bases between them. The CDR3 nucleotides read TGTGCCAGCAGTTACCGCGTCGGGAATGAAAAACTGTTTTTT. Translation: CASSYRVGNEKLFF.

The chain joins TRBV19 to TRBJ2-2; 10 bases fit TRBD1. CDR1 and CDR2 (germline): LNHDA, SQIVND (reference sequence). This CDR3 comprises 13 residues. Trimming took 11 bases from V and 5 from J; bases not matched to a gene: 5. CDR3: CAGGTGETGELFF. CDR3 bases: TGTGCCGGGGGGACAGGGGAGACCGGGGAGCTGTTTTTT.

V and J are TRBV5-1 and TRBJ2-5, with a possible D match to TRBD1 (5 bases). Trimming stripped 0 bases from V and 5 bases from J, with 11 bases between. Germline loops: CDR1 SGHRS, CDR2 YFSETQ. The CDR3 has 14 residues. In nucleotides, the CDR3 is TGCGCCAGCAGCTTGGCCACGAAGGGGGAGACCCAGTACTTC. This codes for CASSLATKGETQYF.

The chain combines TRBV14 with TRBJ1-2, with D unresolved. The V gene lost 0 bases and the J gene lost 9 bases, with 8 bases spanning the gap. CDR3 size: 12 residues. The germline V gene has CDR1 SGHDN and CDR2 FVKESK. The CDR3 bases are TGTGCCAGCAGCCAAGACACTCGGAGCTACACCTTC. As protein: CASSQDTRSYTF.

The chain combines TRBV5-1 with TRBJ2-2; 9 bases map to TRBD1. The CDR3 loop spans 16 amino acids. V lost 4 bases to trimming and J lost 4 bases; unmatched junction nucleotides: 8. Germline V lookup: CDR1 SGHRS, CDR2 YFSETQ. CDR3 bases: TGCGCCAGCAGCAACCGGGACAGGGTGGTCACCGGGGAGCTGTTTTTT. The encoded protein is CASSNRDRVVTGELFF. The variable domain in full, with the rest retrieved from reference TRBV5-1 and TRBJ2-2, is KAGVTQTPRYLIKTRGQQVTLSCSPISGHRSVSWYQQTPGQGLQFLFEYFSETQRNKGNFPGRFSGRQFSNSRSEMNVSTLELGDSALYLCASSNRDRVVTGELFFGEGSRLTVL.

Points on this clone: In the same sample, other DNA sequences code for this CDR3. The J gene is TRBJ2-7, the V gene TRBV5-1, with a weak D call TRBD2 (6 bases). The CDR3 contains 14 residues. Germline loops: CDR1 SGHRS, CDR2 YFSETQ. Between the trimmed V and J ends, which lost 0 bases and 2 bases, there was a span of 9 bases. The CDR3 nucleotides are TGCGCCAGCAGCTTGGGCGGGGCCACCTACGAGCAGTACTTC. Protein sequence: CASSLGGATYEQYF.

This chain links TRBV6-5 with TRBJ2-3; D may be TRBD2 (6 bases). The germline gives CDR1 MNHEY, CDR2 SVGAGI. With 2 bases removed from V and 8 bases from J, the gap between germline ends came to 11 bases. There are 13 residues in the CDR3. In DNA form, the CDR3 reads TGTGCCAGCAGTTACGGGGCGGGAAGTACGCAGTATTTT. Translation gives CASSYGAGSTQYF.

The CDR3 spells CASSLGGTHNSPLHF. CDR3 coding DNA: TGTGCCAGCAGCTTAGGAGGGACCCATAATTCACCCCTCCACTTT. The V gene is TRBV7-2, the J gene TRBJ1-6; D might be TRBD1 (5 bases). The V gene's germline CDR1 is SGHTA and CDR2 FQGNSA. The CDR3 covers 15 residues. V lost 1 base to trimming and J lost 5 bases, with 9 bases between them.

The chain joins TRBV10-3 to TRBJ1-1; D is undetermined. This CDR3 region has 13 residues. Trimming shortened V by 3 bases and J by 0 bases, and 5 bases separated the two germline ends. Germline lookup yields CDR1 ENHRY and CDR2 SYGVKD. CDR3 in amino acids: CAISDEVNTEAFF. The CDR3 DNA is TGTGCCATCAGTGACGAAGTGAACACTGAAGCTTTCTTT.

The chain recombines TRBV14 with TRBJ2-7, with D hard to call. The CDR3 is 14 amino acids. Germline CDR1 reads SGHDN; CDR2 reads FVKESK. V was trimmed by 6 bases and J by 0 bases, leaving 12 bases between them. The CDR3 spells CASSQQLDSYEQYF. CDR3 sequence (DNA): TGTGCCAGCAGTCAACAATTGGACTCCTACGAGCAGTACTTC.

The sample holds one count of this clone. The rearrangement uses TRBV11-2 and TRBJ1-1, with TRBD1 as a possible D gene (5 bases). The CDR3 is made up of 12 amino acids. Between the trimmed V and J ends, which lost 2 bases and 6 bases, there was a span of 7 bases. Germline V gene sequence: CDR1 SGHAT, CDR2 FQNNGV. The CDR3 DNA reads TGTGCCAGCAGCTTATGGGACTCTGAAGCTTTCTTT. Translated: CASSLWDSEAFF.

V and J are TRBV7-2 and TRBJ2-5; D is perhaps TRBD2 (5 bases). V lost 5 bases and J 5 bases, leaving 12 bases between the germline ends. Germline assignment: CDR1 SGHTA and CDR2 FQGNSA. The CDR3 extends over 13 amino acids. Written as DNA, the CDR3 is TGTGCCAGCAGCCCGAGGACTTCGGAGACCCAGTACTTC. As protein: CASSPRTSETQYF. The full variable domain, completed using reference TRBV7-2 and TRBJ2-5, is GAGVSQSPSNKVTEKGKDVELRCDPISGHTALYWYRQSLGQGLEFLIYFQGNSAPDKSGLPSDRFSAERTGGSVSTLTIQRTQQEDSAVYLCASSPRTSETQYFGPGTRLLVL.

J is TRBJ1-3 and V is TRBV5-4; 7 bases fit TRBD1. Germline V gene sequence: CDR1 SGHNT, CDR2 YYREEE (reference sequence). CDR3 length: 15 amino acids. J gave up 4 bases and V 4 bases, and 8 bases lay outside the gene matches. CDR3 in DNA: TGTGCCAGCAGCGAGGAGGGACAGCTAGGAAACACCATATATTTT. Its protein is CASSEEGQLGNTIYF.

This chain connects TRBV2 to TRBJ1-5; D gene unclear. CDR3 length equals 14 residues. The V end lost 4 bases, the J end lost 4 bases, and 11 bases lay between the germline ends. Germline CDR1 SNHLY, CDR2 FYNNEI. CDR3 sequence: CASSVSEVNQPQHF. CDR3 in DNA: TGTGCCAGCAGTGTGTCGGAAGTAAATCAGCCCCAGCATTTT. Together with reference TRBV2 and TRBJ1-5, the CDR3 gives the full variable domain: EPEVTQTPSHQVTQMGQEVILRCVPISNHLYFYWYRQILGQKVEFLVSFYNNEISEKSEIFDDQFSVERPDGSNFTLKIRSTKLEDSAMYFCASSVSEVNQPQHFGDGTRLSIL.

Concerning this clone itself: The identical CDR3 is also encoded by other nucleotide sequences in the sample. V gene TRBV9 combines with J gene TRBJ1-2; no definite D call. Deletions cut 0 bases from V and 7 bases from J, with 7 bases between. In germline, CDR1 is SGDLS, CDR2 YYNGEE. This CDR3 spans 12 amino acids. DNA of the CDR3: TGTGCCAGCAGCGTAGCCTGGGGTGGCTACACCTTC. It encodes CASSVAWGGYTF.

This sequence joins TRBV10-3 and TRBJ2-3; D is uncertain. V was trimmed by 2 bases and J by 3 bases, leaving 9 bases between them. Per germline, CDR1 ENHRY and CDR2 SYGVKD. This CDR3 spans 14 amino acids. The CDR3 DNA is TGTGCCATCAGTGAGACAGCCCAAACAGATACGCAGTATTTT. It is translated as CAISETAQTDTQYF.

There are a few counts of this clone. The genes are TRBV18 and TRBJ1-3; possible D gene TRBD1, 5 bases. Between the trimmed V and J ends, which lost 3 bases and 0 bases, there was a span of 6 bases. CDR3 length equals 14 residues. From germline, CDR1 is KGHSH and CDR2 LQKENI. CDR3 amino acids: CASSPTVSGNTIYF. DNA for the CDR3: TGTGCCAGCTCACCGACAGTCTCTGGAAACACCATATATTTT.

Points on this clone: This CDR3 is also generated by other DNA sequences in the sample. The genes are TRBV2 and TRBJ2-2; 9 bases match TRBD1. This CDR3 is built from 13 residues. The J segment lost 6 bases and the V segment lost 6 bases, leaving 2 bases of the junction unmatched. From germline, CDR1 is SNHLY and CDR2 FYNNEI. CDR3 DNA sequence: TGTGCCAGCAGCCGACAGGGGGCCGGGGAGCTGTTTTTT. This encodes CASSRQGAGELFF.

The chain couples TRBV9 to TRBJ1-5; 7 bases are a match to TRBD1. The CDR3 has 16 residues. The junction had 10 bases not matched to a gene; V was cut back by 4 bases and J by 3 bases. From germline, CDR1 is SGDLS and CDR2 YYNGEE. CDR3 in amino acids: CASSKGGTVDNQPQHF. The CDR3 DNA is TGTGCCAGCAGCAAAGGGGGGACAGTAGACAATCAGCCCCAGCATTTT.

The chain is built from TRBV2 and TRBJ2-5; D is perhaps TRBD2 (5 bases). CDR3 length equals 14 residues. Between the trimmed V and J ends, which lost 1 base and 3 bases, there was a span of 9 bases. Looked up from germline, CDR1 is SNHLY and CDR2 is FYNNEI. CDR3 coding DNA: TGTGCCAGCAGTGAAGGCCTACTAGAAGAGACCCAGTACTTC. Translated: CASSEGLLEETQYF.

The gene calls are TRBV13 and TRBJ2-5; 7 bases are a match to TRBD2. Trimming removed 5 bases from V and 2 bases from J; junction bases left unmatched: 17. The V gene's germline CDR1 is PRHDT and CDR2 FYEKMQ (reference sequence). This CDR3 has 18 amino acids. CDR3 sequence (DNA): TGTGCCAGCAGCCTCCACCCGGGGGGTCGGAGTTGGCAAGAGACCCAGTACTTC. It yields the protein CASSLHPGGRSWQETQYF.